This TCR beta chain was captured by sequencing in a study of cytomegalovirus exposure and HLA in healthy donors. There are 18 residues in the CDR3. Trimming pared 9 bases from V and 6 bases from J, leaving 32 bases between. CDR1 is WNHNN and CDR2 is SYGVQD in the germline V gene (reference sequence). PCR amplification relied on 60 Vbeta primers (plus 13 Jbeta primers). Generated by immunoSEQ multiplex PCR, the TCRdb table keeps only in-frame clones and is missing some. The table records about 160,000 clones, 80% to 85% of them present only once. Specimen: PBMCs. V usage is TRBV10-1 and J usage is TRBJ2-5, with D perhaps TRBD2 (7 bases). This TCR was sampled from a male donor in good health and CMV-seropositive. The DNA for the CDR3 is TGCGCCAGTAAGGTCAGGGGAAGGGCGGGAGTCCGTTTGAAGACCCAGTACTTC. Translated, it gives CASKVRGRAGVRLKTQYF.